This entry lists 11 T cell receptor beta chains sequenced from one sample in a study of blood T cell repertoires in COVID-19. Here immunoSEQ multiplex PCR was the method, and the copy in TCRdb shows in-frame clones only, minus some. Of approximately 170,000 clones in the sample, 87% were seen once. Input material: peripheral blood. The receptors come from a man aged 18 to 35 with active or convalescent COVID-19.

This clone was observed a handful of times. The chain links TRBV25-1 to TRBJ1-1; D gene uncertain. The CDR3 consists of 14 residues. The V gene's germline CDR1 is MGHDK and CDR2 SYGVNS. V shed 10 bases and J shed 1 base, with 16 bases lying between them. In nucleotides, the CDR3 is TGTGCCACCCGAGGTGGAAAAAGGAACACTGAAGCTTTCTTT. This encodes CATRGGKRNTEAFF. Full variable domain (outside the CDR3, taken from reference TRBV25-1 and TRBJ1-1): EADIYQTPRYLVIGTGKKITLECSQTMGHDKMYWYQQDPGMELHLIHYSYGVNSTEKGDLSSESTVSRIRTEHFPLTLESARPSHTSQYLCATRGGKRNTEAFFGQGTRLTVV.

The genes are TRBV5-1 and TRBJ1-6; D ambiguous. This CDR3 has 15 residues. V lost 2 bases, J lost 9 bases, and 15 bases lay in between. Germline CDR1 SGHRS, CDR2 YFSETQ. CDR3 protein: CASSFRGELGSPLHF. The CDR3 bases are TGCGCCAGCAGCTTTCGCGGGGAGTTGGGTTCACCCCTCCACTTT.

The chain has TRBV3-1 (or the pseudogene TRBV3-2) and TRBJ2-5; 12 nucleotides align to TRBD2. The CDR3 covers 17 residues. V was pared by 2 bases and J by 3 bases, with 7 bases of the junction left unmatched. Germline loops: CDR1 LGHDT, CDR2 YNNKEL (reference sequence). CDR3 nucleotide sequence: TGTGCCAGCAGCCAACCCGGACTAGCGGGGCTCAAAGAGACCCAGTACTTC. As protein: CASSQPGLAGLKETQYF.

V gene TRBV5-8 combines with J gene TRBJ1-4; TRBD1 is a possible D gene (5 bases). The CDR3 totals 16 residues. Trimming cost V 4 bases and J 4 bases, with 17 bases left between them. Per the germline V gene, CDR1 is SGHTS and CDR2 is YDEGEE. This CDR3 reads CASSVPLGGNNEKLFF. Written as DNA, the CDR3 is TGTGCCAGCAGCGTGCCCTTGGGGGGGAATAATGAAAAACTGTTTTTT.

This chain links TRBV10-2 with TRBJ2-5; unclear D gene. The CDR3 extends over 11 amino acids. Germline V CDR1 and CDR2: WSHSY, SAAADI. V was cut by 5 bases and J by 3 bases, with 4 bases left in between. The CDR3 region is CASSQKETQYF. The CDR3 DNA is TGCGCCAGCAGTCAGAAAGAGACCCAGTACTTC.

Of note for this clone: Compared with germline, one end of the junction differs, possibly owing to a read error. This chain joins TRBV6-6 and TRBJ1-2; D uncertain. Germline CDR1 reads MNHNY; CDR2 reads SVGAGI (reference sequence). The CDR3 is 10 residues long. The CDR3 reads CASSYSGFSF. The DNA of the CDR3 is TGTGCCAGCAGTTACTCGGGCTTTTCCTTC.

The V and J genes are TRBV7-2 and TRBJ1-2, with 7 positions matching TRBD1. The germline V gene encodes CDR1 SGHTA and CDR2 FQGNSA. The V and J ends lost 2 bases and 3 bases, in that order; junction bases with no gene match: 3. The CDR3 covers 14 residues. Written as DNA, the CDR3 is TGTGCCAGCAGCTTACCGGGACAGCACTATGGCTACACCTTC. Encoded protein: CASSLPGQHYGYTF.

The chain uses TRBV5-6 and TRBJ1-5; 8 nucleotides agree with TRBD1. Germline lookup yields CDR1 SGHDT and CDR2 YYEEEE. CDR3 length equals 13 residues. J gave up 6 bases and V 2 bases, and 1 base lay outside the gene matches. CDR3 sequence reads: CASSLQGVQPQHF. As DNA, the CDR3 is TGTGCCAGCAGCTTACAGGGGGTTCAGCCCCAGCATTTT.

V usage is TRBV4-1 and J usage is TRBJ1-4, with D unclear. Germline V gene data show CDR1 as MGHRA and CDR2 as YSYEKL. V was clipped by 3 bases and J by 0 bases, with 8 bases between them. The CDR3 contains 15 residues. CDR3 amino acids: CASSQPGSTNEKLFF. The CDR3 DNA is TGCGCCAGCAGCCAGCCGGGTTCAACTAATGAAAAACTGTTTTTT.

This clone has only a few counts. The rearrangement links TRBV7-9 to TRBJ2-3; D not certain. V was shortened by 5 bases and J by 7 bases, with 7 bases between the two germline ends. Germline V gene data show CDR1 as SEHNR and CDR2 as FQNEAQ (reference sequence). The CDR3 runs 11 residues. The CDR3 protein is CASSHTYTQYF. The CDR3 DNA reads TGTGCCAGCAGCCATACATATACGCAGTATTTT. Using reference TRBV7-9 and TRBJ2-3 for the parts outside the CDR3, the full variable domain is DTGVSQNPRHKITKRGQNVTFRCDPISEHNRLYWYRQTLGQGPEFLTYFQNEAQLEKSRLLSDRFSAERPKGSFSTLEIQRTEQGDSAMYLCASSHTYTQYFGPGTRLTVL.

The DNA for the CDR3 is TGTGCCAGCAGCCTCGAAACAGACAGGTACAATGAGCAGTTCTTC. It specifies CASSLETDRYNEQFF. The chain has TRBV5-4 and TRBJ2-1, with a weak D call TRBD1 (6 bases). Trimming left V 4 bases short and J 4 bases short, with 15 bases between. The CDR3 is 15 amino acids. The germline gives CDR1 SGHNT, CDR2 YYREEE (reference sequence).